This TCR beta chain was captured in a study of shared clonotypes between healthy human individuals. The CDR3 is 15 residues long. The V and J ends lost 4 bases and 0 bases respectively, with 13 bases between them. CDR1 is SGHNT, CDR2 YYREEE, per germline (reference sequence). Assay: immunoSEQ multiplex PCR; the TCRdb copy retains only in-frame clones and omits some. The sample yields about 990,000 clones, 78% seen once. Findings and caveats of the study: Generation probabilities of non-shared clonotypes were lower (relative to those shared by all four donors). Sorted-subset samples were not fully sequenced, rarefaction indicated.

Turning to this clone: Antigen specificity is unknown.

This TCR was recovered from a man aged 18 to 29 in good health. Some clones in this sample may be carry-over from other donors' samples. The sequenced sample consisted of memory CD4+ T cells from PBMCs. As for subset: CD45RA-negative fraction. This rearrangement joins TRBV5-4 to TRBJ1-1; D remains unclear. The DNA of the CDR3 is TGTGCCAGCAGCGTGGGCCCGATTATGAACACTGAAGCTTTCTTT. It is translated as CASSVGPIMNTEAFF.